These T cell receptor beta chains were read from a single sample in a study of beta chain features in type 1 diabetes. Sequencing was performed with immunoSEQ multiplex PCR; in TCRdb, only in-frame clones are kept and a portion is missing. The sample records about 150,000 clones, 11% being singletons. Sequenced sample: central memory CD4+ T cells from blood. These receptors were obtained from a man aged 18-30 years in good health. CDR3s include the opening cysteine and the closing phenylalanine or tryptophan. D genes are given only for firm matches. Size tells how often a clone was seen (once, few, many) or the class of an expanded clone, and some rows leave it out.

CDR3 DNA	CDR3 protein	clone size	D gene	V gene	J gene
TGCGCCAGCAGCCCCCGGACTAGCGGAGCTGGAGCCGGGGAGCTGTTTTTT	CASSPRTSGAGAGELFF	-	TRBD2	TRBV5-1	TRBJ2-2
TGTGCCAGCAGCCCCCGATCCCGGGACAACACCATATATTTT	CASSPRSRDNTIYF	-	-	TRBV9	TRBJ1-3
TGCGCCAGCAGCTTATGGACTAGCGGGACGGAGACCCAGTACTTC	CASSLWTSGTETQYF	-	TRBD2	TRBV5-1	TRBJ2-5
TGTGCCAGCTCTAAAGCAACTAATGAAAAACTGTTTTTT	CASSKATNEKLFF	few	-	TRBV7-2	TRBJ1-4
TGTGCCAGCAGTTCTCTTGGACAGGGGGACTTC	CASSSLGQGDF	few	TRBD1	TRBV27	TRBJ2-7
TGCGCCAGCAGCCCCGGGACTAGCGGGGGCACAGATACGCAGTATTTT	CASSPGTSGGTDTQYF	few	TRBD2	TRBV5-1	TRBJ2-3
TGTGCCACCCGGCAGCGGGGGGACCTCAATGAGCAGTTCTTC	CATRQRGDLNEQFF	-	TRBD2	TRBV15	TRBJ2-1
TGTGCCAGCAGCTTACCGGGACAGGGTGGCGAAAAACTGTTTTTT	CASSLPGQGGEKLFF	-	TRBD1	TRBV5-6	TRBJ1-4
TGTGCCAGCAGCTTGTTTGGGACCAACACTGAAGCTTTCTTT	CASSLFGTNTEAFF	-	-	TRBV5-6	TRBJ1-1
TGTGCCAGCAGCCCGGGACAGGGCACAGATACGCAGTATTTT	CASSPGQGTDTQYF	-	TRBD1	TRBV7-9	TRBJ2-3
TGTGCCAGCAGCTTAATCCGGTCCGGGGATAGGGGAAATACGCAGTATTTT	CASSLIRSGDRGNTQYF	-	-	TRBV11-2	TRBJ2-3
TGCGCCAGCAGCCAAGATTACGTGGGGTACACAGATACGCAGTATTTT	CASSQDYVGYTDTQYF	-	-	TRBV4-3	TRBJ2-3
TGTGCCAGCAGCTTACGGCCGGGAGGGCCGGATGAGCAGTTCTTC	CASSLRPGGPDEQFF	-	TRBD2	TRBV7-3	TRBJ2-1
TGTGCCAGCAGCTTCTCTAGCGGGACCGTCTACGAGCAGTACTTC	CASSFSSGTVYEQYF	-	TRBD2	TRBV7-2	TRBJ2-7
TGTGCCAGCAGCCCGATGCCGGGAACCTTGTACGAGCAGTACTTC	CASSPMPGTLYEQYF	many	-	TRBV7-2	TRBJ2-7
TGTGCCAGCAGTGCGTCGGGAGATACGCAGTATTTT	CASSASGDTQYF	few	-	TRBV7-2	TRBJ2-3
TGTGCCAGCAGTTCGGGCAGGATGAACACTGAAGCTTTCTTT	CASSSGRMNTEAFF	few	-	TRBV6-6	TRBJ1-1
TGCGCCAGCAGCTCCGGAGTACTAGCGCTTCACCTTGAGGTCACAGATACGCAGTATTTT	CASSSGVLALHLEVTDTQYF	few	TRBD2	TRBV5-1	TRBJ2-3
TGCGCCAGCAGCCACGGGACGGAAGAGACCCAGTACTTC	CASSHGTEETQYF	-	-	TRBV5-1	TRBJ2-5
TGTGCCAGCACCCGGGGACTAGCGGGGGGAAGTGGGACCCAGTACTTC	CASTRGLAGGSGTQYF	few	TRBD2	TRBV11-2	TRBJ2-5
TGTGCCAGCAGTTTAAGGACCGGGGAGCTGTTTTTT	CASSLRTGELFF	few	-	TRBV27	TRBJ2-2
TGCGCCAGCACCACACTATCCGGTCGAGAGACCCAGTACTTC	CASTTLSGRETQYF	-	-	TRBV5-1	TRBJ2-5
TGTGCCAGCAGTTACAGCCCGGCAGACAAAAACATTCAGTACTTC	CASSYSPADKNIQYF	-	-	TRBV2	TRBJ2-4
TGTGCCAGCACCCTGACCCAGGCTGGGGCCAACGTCCTGACTTTC	CASTLTQAGANVLTF	few	-	TRBV4-2	TRBJ2-6
TGTGCCAGCAGCGAGGCAGGGGTTGAAAAACTGTTTTTT	CASSEAGVEKLFF	few	-	TRBV5-4	TRBJ1-4
TGTGCCAGCACGGACAGGGCCTACGAGCAGTACTTC	CASTDRAYEQYF	once	TRBD1	TRBV27	TRBJ2-7
TGTGCCAGTAGTATTCGGACTCTGACCTCTGGGGCCAACGTCCTGACTTTC	CASSIRTLTSGANVLTF	-	-	TRBV19	TRBJ2-6
TGTGCCAGCAGCCGAATTTTGAGATCCTACGAGCAGTACTTC	CASSRILRSYEQYF	few	-	TRBV14	TRBJ2-7
TGTGCCACCCTTCGCTCCAAAAGCGGGAGGGCCAGGAATGAGCAGTTCTTC	CATLRSKSGRARNEQFF	few	TRBD2	TRBV15	TRBJ2-1
TGTGCCAGCAGCTCCCTGGGGGGGCCAGGAAGCGAGCAGTACTTC	CASSSLGGPGSEQYF	-	-	TRBV7-2	TRBJ2-7
TGTGCCAGCAGTCCGACTAGCGAGACCCAGTACTTC	CASSPTSETQYF	few	TRBD2	TRBV27	TRBJ2-5
TGTGCCAGCAGTCCCCCGACTAGGGCGGCTGAGCAGTTCTTC	CASSPPTRAAEQFF	few	-	TRBV6-5	TRBJ2-1
TGTGCCAGCATTGGACAGGGTTTTGCCTCCGAAGCTTTCTTT	CASIGQGFASEAFF	few	TRBD1	TRBV25-1	TRBJ1-1
TGTGCCAGCAGTTTAACCTCTAGCGGGAGAAAGAACGAGCAGTACTTC	CASSLTSSGRKNEQYF	-	TRBD2	TRBV6-5	TRBJ2-7
TGTGCCAGCAGTTCTCCGACAGAAAAACTGTTTTTT	CASSSPTEKLFF	few	-	TRBV28	TRBJ1-4
TGTGCCAGCAGCCCTTTTAAGGGGGGACCGGACAATGAGCAGTTCTTC	CASSPFKGGPDNEQFF	many	-	TRBV5-4	TRBJ2-1
TGTGCCAGCAGTGAACCTCCTAGGGACGGAACTGGAAACACCATATATTTT	CASSEPPRDGTGNTIYF	few	-	TRBV25-1	TRBJ1-3
TGCGCCAGCAGCCCTTCCTGGACTAGCTGGCCCCAAGAGACCCAGTACTTC	CASSPSWTSWPQETQYF	few	TRBD2	TRBV5-1	TRBJ2-5
TGTGCCAGCAGCTTAGCCGGGGGACAGGCCCAAGAGACCCAGTACTTC	CASSLAGGQAQETQYF	-	TRBD1	TRBV7-8	TRBJ2-5
TGCGCCAGCAGTCTAGCGGGGACAGATACGCAGTATTTT	CASSLAGTDTQYF	-	TRBD2	TRBV5-4	TRBJ2-3
TGCAGCGTTCTAAGCGGGGGGACCCGCGGAGATACGCAGTATTTT	CSVLSGGTRGDTQYF	few	TRBD2	TRBV29-1	TRBJ2-3
TGCGCCAGCAGCTCCGGGACAGGGGTGGGCGAGACCCAGTACTTC	CASSSGTGVGETQYF	-	TRBD1	TRBV5-1	TRBJ2-5
TGTGCCAGCAGCCCGGGGCAGGGGTTGGAGCAGTACTTC	CASSPGQGLEQYF	few	-	TRBV7-3	TRBJ2-7
TGTGCCAGTAGTGTCGGGTCATTAAGAGGCTCTGGAAACACCATATATTTT	CASSVGSLRGSGNTIYF	-	-	TRBV19	TRBJ1-3
TGTGCCTGGAGTTCTAGGGCCCGTGGGGATGAAGCTTTCTTT	CAWSSRARGDEAFF	-	-	TRBV30	TRBJ1-1
TGCGCCAGCAGCCGAAATGCCCAGCCTGGAAACACCATATATTTT	CASSRNAQPGNTIYF	few	-	TRBV4-3	TRBJ1-3
TGCAGCGTTGAAGATCGCTCCCGACAGGGAGGCGGCTACACCTTC	CSVEDRSRQGGGYTF	few	TRBD1	TRBV29-1	TRBJ1-2
TGTGCCAGCAGCCTGGACAGGGGTCTGGATACGCAGTATTTT	CASSLDRGLDTQYF	few	TRBD1	TRBV7-9	TRBJ2-3
TGCGCCAGCAGCCGGGACTTTATGGGCGATCAGCCCCAGCATTTT	CASSRDFMGDQPQHF	few	-	TRBV4-3	TRBJ1-5
TGTGCCAGCAGTCTAACAACAGGGGCAGGGTGGTTGAATGAGCAGTTCTTC	CASSLTTGAGWLNEQFF	-	TRBD1	TRBV28	TRBJ2-1
TGTGCCAGCAGCTTAGAAGGGTATGGCAATCAGCCCCAGCATTTT	CASSLEGYGNQPQHF	-	-	TRBV7-3	TRBJ1-5